This T cell receptor (beta chain) was captured by sequencing in a study of shared clonotypes between healthy human individuals. Trimming cost V 0 bases and J 9 bases, with 13 bases left between them. The germline V gene encodes CDR1 MNHNS and CDR2 SASEGT. There are 14 residues in the CDR3. Libraries were prepared by immunoSEQ multiplex PCR; TCRdb keeps only in-frame clonotypes and omits some of them. The sample shows around 1,100,000 clones, 70% to 80% of them seen only once. The source of this sequence is a man younger than 35 in good health. Some clones in this sample may be carry-over from other donors' samples. The V and J genes are TRBV6-1 and TRBJ2-3; D uncertain. What was sequenced was memory CD4+ T cells from PBMCs. As to subset: CD45RA-negative fraction. The CDR3 protein is CASSEAYKTTTQYF. As DNA, the CDR3 is TGTGCCAGCAGTGAAGCGTATAAAACGACCACGCAGTATTTT.